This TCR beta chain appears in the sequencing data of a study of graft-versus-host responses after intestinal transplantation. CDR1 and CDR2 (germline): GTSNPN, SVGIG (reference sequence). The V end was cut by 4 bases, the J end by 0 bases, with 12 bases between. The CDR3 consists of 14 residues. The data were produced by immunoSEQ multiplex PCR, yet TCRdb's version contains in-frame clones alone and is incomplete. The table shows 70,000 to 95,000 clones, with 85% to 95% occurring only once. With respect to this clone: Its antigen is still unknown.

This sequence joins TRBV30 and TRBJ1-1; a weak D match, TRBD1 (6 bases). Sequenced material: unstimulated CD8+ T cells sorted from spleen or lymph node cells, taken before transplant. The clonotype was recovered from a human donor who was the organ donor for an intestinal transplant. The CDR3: CAWTGQQMNTEAFF. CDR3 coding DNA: TGTGCCTGGACAGGACAGCAAATGAACACTGAAGCTTTCTTT.